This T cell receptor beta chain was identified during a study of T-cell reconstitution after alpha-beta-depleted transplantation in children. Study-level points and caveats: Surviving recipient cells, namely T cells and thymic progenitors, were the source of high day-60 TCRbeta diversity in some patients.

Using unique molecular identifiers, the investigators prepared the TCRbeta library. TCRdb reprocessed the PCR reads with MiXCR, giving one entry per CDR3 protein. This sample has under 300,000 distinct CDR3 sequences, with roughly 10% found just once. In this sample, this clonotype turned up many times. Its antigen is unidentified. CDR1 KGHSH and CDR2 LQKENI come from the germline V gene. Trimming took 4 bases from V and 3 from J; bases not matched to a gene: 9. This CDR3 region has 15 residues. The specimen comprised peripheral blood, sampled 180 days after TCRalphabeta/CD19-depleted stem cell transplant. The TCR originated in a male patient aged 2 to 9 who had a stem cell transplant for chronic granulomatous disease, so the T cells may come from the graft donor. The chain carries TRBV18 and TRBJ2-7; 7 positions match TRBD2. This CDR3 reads CASSQGRGPDYEQYF. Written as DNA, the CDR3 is TGTGCCAGCTCACAAGGGAGGGGACCGGACTACGAGCAGTACTTC.